This T cell receptor beta chain was sequenced in a study of Ad26.COV2.S vaccination and SARS-CoV-2 variants. Described treatment: around 19 received Ad26.COV2.S at low or high dose, single or two shots; several received placebo; per-sample allocation not given. Day 63 following the first vaccine or placebo injection was when the samples were taken. Remarks on this clone: Its antigen remains unknown.

V was clipped by 1 base and J by 4 bases, with 5 bases between them. This CDR3 region has 13 residues. Per the germline V gene, CDR1 is LGHNA and CDR2 is YSLEER. Study-level results: Breadth and depth estimates from TCRs may understate total T cell responses.

TCRdb's copy holds only in-frame clones and misses some; the assay was immunoSEQ multiplex PCR. The repertoire holds about 440,000 clones, with 90% as singletons. The source material was peripheral blood, sampled in a trial of Ad26.COV2.S vaccine versus placebo. The receptor comes from a person aged 18 to 65 who received the Ad26.COV2.S COVID-19 vaccine or a placebo. The chain links TRBV4-3 to TRBJ2-4; D call uncertain. CDR3 coding DNA: TGCGCCAGCAGCCAAGGGTTTAAAAACATTCAGTACTTC. It yields the protein CASSQGFKNIQYF.